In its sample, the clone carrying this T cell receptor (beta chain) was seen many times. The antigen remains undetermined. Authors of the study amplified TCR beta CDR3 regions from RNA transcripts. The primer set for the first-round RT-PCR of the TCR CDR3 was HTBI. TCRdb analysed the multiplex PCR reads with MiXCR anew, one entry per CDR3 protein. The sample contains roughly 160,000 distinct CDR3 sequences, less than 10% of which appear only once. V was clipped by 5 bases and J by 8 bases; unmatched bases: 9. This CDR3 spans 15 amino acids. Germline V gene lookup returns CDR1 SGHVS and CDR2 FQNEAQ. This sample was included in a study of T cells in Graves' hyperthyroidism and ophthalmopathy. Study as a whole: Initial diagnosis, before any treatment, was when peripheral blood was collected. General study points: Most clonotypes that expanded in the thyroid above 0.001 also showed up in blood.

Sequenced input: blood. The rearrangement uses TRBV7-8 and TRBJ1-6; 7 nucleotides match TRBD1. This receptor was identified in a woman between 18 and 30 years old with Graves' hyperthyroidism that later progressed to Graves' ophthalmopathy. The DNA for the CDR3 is TGTGCCAGCAGCAATCCACAGGGGAACGATTCACCCCTCCACTTT. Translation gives CASSNPQGNDSPLHF. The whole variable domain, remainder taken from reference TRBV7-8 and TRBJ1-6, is GAGVSQSPRYKVAKRGQDVALRCDPISGHVSLFWYQQALGQGPEFLTYFQNEAQLDKSGLPSDRFFAERPEGSVSTLKIQRTQQEDSAVYLCASSNPQGNDSPLHFGNGTRLTVT.